Below are 4 T cell receptor beta chains sequenced from a single sample in a study of CD8+ T cells in alopecia areata. Sequencing templates came from extracted RNA that was reverse transcribed into cDNA. The repertoire was sequenced with immunoSEQ multiplex PCR; TCRdb's copy has only in-frame clones and lacks some. The sample yields approximately 210,000 clones, 60% to 70% seen once. The treatment: oral pan-JAK inhibitor, 5-10 mg twice daily. The material sequenced was CD4+ T cells sorted from blood, taken at week 4, from a patient treated with tofacitinib. These receptors originate from a human donor with alopecia areata.

This clone came up a few times. The chain recombines TRBV6-6 with TRBJ2-7; D is uncertain. The germline V gene has CDR1 MNHNY and CDR2 SVGAGI (reference sequence). V was trimmed by 5 bases and J by 0 bases, leaving 11 bases between them. The CDR3 consists of 14 residues. CDR3 sequence (DNA): TGTGCCAGCAGTCCCAATCTCCCCTCCTACGAGCAGTACTTC. The encoded protein is CASSPNLPSYEQYF.

This clone was detected only once. The V call is TRBV5-4, the J call TRBJ2-3; D is perhaps TRBD1 or TRBD2 (6 bases each). The CDR3 length is 17 residues. Deletions cut 3 bases from V and 1 base from J, with 18 bases between. In germline, CDR1 is SGHNT, CDR2 YYREEE (reference sequence). CDR3 nucleotides: TGTGCCAGCAGCTCGACGGGGGCGTTAGGGGGCACAGATACGCAGTATTTT. Protein: CASSSTGALGGTDTQYF.

Remarks on this clone: The junction does not match germline at one end; this may be a read error. The gene calls are TRBV9 and TRBJ1-4; no clear D. Germline-derived CDR1 and CDR2 are SGDLS and YYNGEE. The CDR3 has 14 amino acids. This chain's CDR3 is CASSVAGSNEKLFF. The CDR3 DNA reads as TGTGCCAGTAGCGTAGCGGGGTCTAATGAAAAACTGTTTTTT.

This clone has only a few counts. V and J are TRBV19 and TRBJ2-1; 8 nucleotides agree with TRBD1. This CDR3 has 14 residues. V lost 6 bases, J lost 8 bases, and 9 bases stayed unmatched. Germline loops: CDR1 LNHDA, CDR2 SQIVND (reference sequence). This chain's CDR3 is CASSLGQGPYEQFF. For the CDR3, the DNA is TGTGCCAGTAGCTTAGGACAGGGTCCCTATGAGCAGTTCTTC.